Following are 30 T cell receptor beta chains from one sample sequenced in a study of blood T cell repertoires in COVID-19. Generated by immunoSEQ multiplex PCR, the TCRdb table keeps only in-frame clones and is missing some. The sample yields around 300,000 clones, 90% seen once. Source material: peripheral blood. These receptors all come from a woman in her 30s with COVID-19, enrolled during active disease.

This clone appeared a single time. The rearrangement links TRBV5-4 to TRBJ2-3; TRBD2 aligns across 7 bases. V was clipped by 0 bases and J by 4 bases; unmatched bases: 2. The CDR3 totals 14 residues. CDR1 is SGHNT and CDR2 is YYREEE in the germline V gene (reference sequence). CDR3 loop: CASSLVGRSDTQYF. CDR3 nucleotide sequence: TGTGCCAGCAGCTTGGTCGGGAGGTCAGATACGCAGTATTTT. The full variable domain, completed using reference TRBV5-4 and TRBJ2-3, is ETGVTQSPTHLIKTRGQQVTLRCSSQSGHNTVSWYQQALGQGPQFIFQYYREEENGRGNFPPRFSGLQFPNYSSELNVNALELDDSALYLCASSLVGRSDTQYFGPGTRLTVL.

The genes are TRBV28 and TRBJ2-5; D possibly corresponds to TRBD2 (6 bases). Deletions cut 2 bases from V and 6 bases from J, with 16 bases between. Germline CDR1 MDHEN, CDR2 SYDVKM. The CDR3 loop spans 15 amino acids. CDR3 bases: TGTGCCAGCAGTTTAGCGGGGCAGGGTGGGAAGACCCAGTACTTC. This sequence encodes CASSLAGQGGKTQYF.

In its sample, this clone was seen a few times. V usage is TRBV19 and J usage is TRBJ1-5; D ambiguous. Trimming pared 5 bases from V and 6 bases from J, leaving 14 bases between. CDR1 LNHDA and CDR2 SQIVND come from the germline V gene (reference sequence). The CDR3 runs to 14 residues. The CDR3 sequence: CASSFAPKPQPQHF. DNA for the CDR3: TGTGCCAGTAGTTTTGCACCGAAGCCTCAGCCCCAGCATTTT.

The count of this clone is one. The chain is built from TRBV19 and TRBJ1-1; no reliable D call. The CDR3 has 15 amino acids. V gave up 5 bases and J gave up 6 bases, with 19 bases separating them. The germline V gene has CDR1 LNHDA and CDR2 SQIVND (reference sequence). The CDR3 loop is CASSLRTLSDPEAFF. The CDR3 DNA sequence: TGTGCCAGTAGTCTAAGGACTCTCTCAGACCCTGAAGCTTTCTTT.

This chain connects TRBV2 to TRBJ2-7; 8 bases align to TRBD2. This CDR3 is 15 amino acids long. With V trimmed by 4 bases and J by 0 bases, 5 bases remained unmatched. CDR1 SNHLY and CDR2 FYNNEI come from the germline V gene. This CDR3 is CASSGSGGSSYEQYF. CDR3 nucleotide sequence: TGTGCCAGCAGTGGGAGCGGGGGAAGCTCCTACGAGCAGTACTTC.

This chain connects TRBV5-1 to TRBJ2-7; TRBD1 might be the D (6 bases). Germline CDR1 SGHRS, CDR2 YFSETQ. The germline V and J ends were trimmed by 2 bases and 4 bases, with 10 bases remaining between them. The CDR3 sequence is 13 residues long. The chain's CDR3 is CASSLQGGYEQYF. The CDR3 bases are TGCGCCAGCAGCTTACAGGGTGGGTACGAGCAGTACTTC.

The rearrangement links TRBV2 to TRBJ1-2; D uncertain. The CDR3 runs 15 residues. V lost 4 bases to trimming and J lost 4 bases, with 16 bases between them. In germline, CDR1 is SNHLY, CDR2 FYNNEI. This CDR3 reads CASSVPGSELYGYTF. Written as DNA, the CDR3 is TGTGCCAGCAGTGTGCCGGGGAGTGAGCTCTATGGCTACACCTTC. The whole variable domain, remainder taken from reference TRBV2 and TRBJ1-2, is EPEVTQTPSHQVTQMGQEVILRCVPISNHLYFYWYRQILGQKVEFLVSFYNNEISEKSEIFDDQFSVERPDGSNFTLKIRSTKLEDSAMYFCASSVPGSELYGYTFGSGTRLTVV.

The chain carries TRBV5-1 and TRBJ1-2, with 7 positions matching TRBD1. Germline CDR1 and CDR2: SGHRS and YFSETQ. The CDR3 runs 13 residues. J lost 7 bases, V lost 2 bases, and 5 bases had no gene match. CDR3 residues: CASSLQGMFGYTF. DNA for the CDR3: TGCGCCAGCAGCTTACAGGGGATGTTTGGCTACACCTTC.

The J gene is TRBJ2-7, the V gene TRBV9; 8 nucleotides line up with TRBD1. The CDR3 spans 15 residues. After removal of 1 base from V and 4 bases from J, the junction contained 7 bases not matched to a gene. From germline, CDR1 is SGDLS and CDR2 YYNGEE. The CDR3 nucleotides read TGTGCCAGCAGCGTACAGCAGGGGGCAGAGTACGAGCAGTACTTC. Amino acids: CASSVQQGAEYEQYF.

This chain links TRBV2 with TRBJ1-4; D possibly corresponds to TRBD1 (5 bases). The germline V and J ends were trimmed by 2 bases and 11 bases, with 6 bases remaining between them. CDR1 is SNHLY, CDR2 FYNNEI, per germline. The CDR3 spans 11 residues. The CDR3 here is CASSENRKLFF. In nucleotides, the CDR3 is TGTGCCAGCAGTGAAAACAGGAAACTGTTTTTT. Full variable domain (rest looked up from reference TRBV2 and TRBJ1-4): EPEVTQTPSHQVTQMGQEVILRCVPISNHLYFYWYRQILGQKVEFLVSFYNNEISEKSEIFDDQFSVERPDGSNFTLKIRSTKLEDSAMYFCASSENRKLFFGSGTQLSVL.

This chain links TRBV9 with TRBJ2-5, with 8 bases identical to TRBD2. Trimming cost V 0 bases and J 1 base; bases outside gene matches: 2. The CDR3 totals 15 residues. Germline CDR1 is SGDLS and CDR2 is YYNGEE. The CDR3 is CASSVALAAQETQYF. The CDR3, as DNA: TGTGCCAGCAGCGTAGCACTAGCGGCCCAAGAGACCCAGTACTTC.

Only a few counts were recorded for this clone. The CDR3 loop is CASSSDRGRGGYTF. CDR3 DNA: TGTGCCAGCAGTTCAGACAGGGGGCGGGGTGGCTACACCTTC. J is TRBJ1-2 and V is TRBV28, with TRBD1 matching 10 bases. Germline V lookup: CDR1 MDHEN, CDR2 SYDVKM. There are 14 residues in the CDR3. V shed 4 bases, J shed 7 bases, and the junction held 6 bases outside the gene matches.

V gene TRBV28 combines with J gene TRBJ1-1; 7 bases line up with TRBD1. The CDR3 runs 12 residues. J was trimmed by 13 bases and V by 8 bases; bases with no gene match: 13. CDR1 is MDHEN and CDR2 is SYDVKM in the germline V gene. The CDR3 DNA reads as TGTGCCAGCGTAGGAGAGAGGGGGCCATTTTTCTTT. It yields the protein CASVGERGPFFF.

V gene TRBV30 combines with J gene TRBJ1-2, with 9 bases fitting TRBD1. This CDR3 is built from 12 residues. Trimming removed 7 bases from V and 3 bases from J; junction bases left unmatched: 3. Germline V gene lookup returns CDR1 GTSNPN and CDR2 SVGIG (reference sequence). In nucleotides, the CDR3 is TGTGCCTTGACAGGGGGGCACTATGGCTACACCTTC. Its protein product is CALTGGHYGYTF. Combining the CDR3 with reference TRBV30 and TRBJ1-2 gives the whole variable domain SQTIHQWPATLVQPVGSPLSLECTVEGTSNPNLYWYRQAAGRGLQLLFYSVGIGQISSEVPQNLSASRPQDRQFILSSKKLLLSDSGFYLCALTGGHYGYTFGSGTRLTVV.

The chain joins TRBV29-1 to TRBJ1-4; D remains unclear. V was shortened by 3 bases and J by 4 bases, with 12 bases between the two germline ends. Germline CDR1 and CDR2: SQVTM and ANQGSEA. The CDR3 is made up of 14 amino acids. The CDR3 region is CSVEKGEGNEKLFF. CDR3 in DNA: TGCAGCGTTGAGAAGGGTGAGGGTAATGAAAAACTGTTTTTT.

The chain is built from TRBV10-3 and TRBJ1-1; D ambiguous. Germline V gene sequence: CDR1 ENHRY, CDR2 SYGVKD. V dropped 6 bases and J dropped 0 bases, with 8 bases sitting between them. This CDR3 has 13 residues. The chain's CDR3 is CAISETMNTEAFF. The DNA of the CDR3 is TGTGCCATCAGCGAGACAATGAACACTGAAGCTTTCTTT.

The chain recombines TRBV29-1 with TRBJ1-1; D is undetermined. Trimming took off 8 bases at V and 1 base at J, with 5 bases between the two ends. The germline V gene has CDR1 SQVTM and CDR2 ANQGSEA. CDR3 length: 10 amino acids. The CDR3 protein is CSTQNTEAFF. The CDR3 DNA sequence: TGCAGCACTCAGAACACTGAAGCTTTCTTT.

A few counts support this clone. J is TRBJ1-4 and V is TRBV7-9; D possibly corresponds to TRBD1 (6 bases). CDR3 length: 18 residues. The V gene lost 6 bases and the J gene lost 5 bases, with 25 bases spanning the gap. Per germline, CDR1 SEHNR and CDR2 FQNEAQ (reference sequence). In DNA form, the CDR3 reads TGTGCCAGCAGAGCTTCCGGGGTCGGGGGGACACACAATGAAAAACTGTTTTTT. It specifies CASRASGVGGTHNEKLFF.

J is TRBJ1-2 and V is TRBV5-4, with 9 bases that match TRBD1. J lost 2 bases, V lost 5 bases, and 10 bases had no gene match. Germline V gene data show CDR1 as SGHNT and CDR2 as YYREEE (reference sequence). The CDR3 has 16 amino acids. The CDR3 DNA is TGTGCCAGCAGTCGTACTTCGGGACAGGGAAACTATGGCTACACCTTC. Protein product: CASSRTSGQGNYGYTF.

This sequence joins TRBV11-2 and TRBJ2-7, with D possibly being TRBD1 (7 bases). The V end lost 6 bases, the J end lost 2 bases, and 17 bases lay between the germline ends. This CDR3 spans 15 amino acids. Germline values: CDR1 SGHAT, CDR2 FQNNGV. DNA of the CDR3: TGTGCCAGCAGTCACCACCTCAGGGGGGCCTACGAGCAGTACTTC. It translates to CASSHHLRGAYEQYF.

This clone was recorded once. This chain links TRBV2 with TRBJ2-1, with TRBD2 matching over 8 bases. Germline values: CDR1 SNHLY, CDR2 FYNNEI. The CDR3 is made up of 15 amino acids. J lost 4 bases, V lost 7 bases, and 9 bases had no gene match. CDR3 amino acids: CASMTLAGPYNEQFF. The DNA of the CDR3 is TGTGCCAGCATGACTCTAGCGGGCCCGTACAATGAGCAGTTCTTC.

V usage is TRBV4-1 and J usage is TRBJ2-7, with 15 bases identical to TRBD2. Germline CDR1 MGHRA, CDR2 YSYEKL. This CDR3 spans 20 amino acids. The J segment lost 0 bases and the V segment lost 0 bases, leaving 9 bases of the junction unmatched. The CDR3 protein is CASSQDPGTSGRISSYEQYF. The CDR3 coding sequence is TGCGCCAGCAGCCAAGATCCCGGGACTAGCGGGAGGATAAGCTCCTACGAGCAGTACTTC.

V usage is TRBV9 and J usage is TRBJ1-1; a possible D gene is TRBD1 (6 bases). Germline CDR1 and CDR2: SGDLS and YYNGEE. V was pared by 4 bases and J by 4 bases, with 17 bases between. There are 15 residues in the CDR3. CDR3 amino acids: CASSKGHGGSTEAFF. Here the CDR3 DNA reads TGTGCCAGCAGCAAGGGACACGGAGGCAGCACTGAAGCTTTCTTT.

This chain links TRBV3-1 (or the pseudogene TRBV3-2) with TRBJ1-1; the D is unclear. In germline, CDR1 is LGHDT, CDR2 YNNKEL (reference sequence). V was trimmed by 1 base and J by 6 bases, leaving 9 bases between them. The CDR3 runs to 13 residues. The CDR3 loop is CASSQAQVAEAFF. CDR3 in DNA: TGTGCCAGCAGCCAAGCGCAGGTAGCTGAAGCTTTCTTT.

This chain connects TRBV5-1 to TRBJ2-4; 11 bases align to TRBD2. V shed 0 bases, J shed 8 bases, and the junction held 7 bases outside the gene matches. CDR1 SGHRS and CDR2 YFSETQ come from the germline V gene. The CDR3 sequence is 16 residues long. The CDR3 DNA reads TGCGCCAGCAGCTTGGTCCTAGCGGGAGGTGGGGACATTCAGTACTTC. Its translation: CASSLVLAGGGDIQYF.

Note on this clone: Other DNA sequences of this sample code for an identical CDR3. V and J are TRBV6-5 and TRBJ1-2; 7 bases are shared with TRBD1. V shed 6 bases, J shed 4 bases, and the junction held 2 bases outside the gene matches. Per the germline V gene, CDR1 is MNHEY and CDR2 is SVGAGI. This CDR3 is built from 12 residues. CDR3 region: CASRAGGYGYTF. The CDR3 nucleotides read TGTGCCAGCAGAGCAGGGGGCTATGGCTACACCTTC.

This rearrangement joins TRBV30 to TRBJ1-1, with no clear D. V dropped 4 bases and J dropped 3 bases, with 9 bases sitting between them. Germline assignment: CDR1 GTSNPN and CDR2 SVGIG (reference sequence). The CDR3 has 12 amino acids. CDR3 coding DNA: TGTGCCTGGACAGTCAGTTACACTGAAGCTTTCTTT. Its translation is CAWTVSYTEAFF.

In DNA form, the CDR3 reads TGTGCCAGCAGCGCCACAGGGTACGGTGGCTACACCTTC. It encodes CASSATGYGGYTF. This chain connects TRBV7-8 to TRBJ1-2; possible D gene TRBD1, 6 bases. In germline, CDR1 is SGHVS, CDR2 FQNEAQ. Trimming removed 5 bases from V and 7 bases from J, with 14 bases in between. The CDR3 spans 13 residues.

The chain joins TRBV6-5 to TRBJ2-7, with 9 bases identical to TRBD1. CDR3 length: 16 amino acids. Germline lookup yields CDR1 MNHEY and CDR2 SVGAGI. With 0 bases clipped from V and 1 base from J, the junction kept 4 bases outside the gene matches. CDR3 protein: CASSYSAGTGSYEQYF. CDR3 nucleotides: TGTGCCAGCAGTTACTCGGCCGGGACAGGGTCCTACGAGCAGTACTTC.

The chain recombines TRBV3-1 (or the pseudogene TRBV3-2) with TRBJ2-1, with 10 bases lining up with TRBD2. This CDR3 contains 18 residues. Germline V gene lookup returns CDR1 LGHDT and CDR2 YNNKEL (reference sequence). J was trimmed by 3 bases and V by 2 bases; bases with no gene match: 10. CDR3 sequence: CASSQPTWIAGGYNEQFF. In DNA, the CDR3 is TGTGCCAGCAGCCAACCTACATGGATAGCGGGAGGCTACAATGAGCAGTTCTTC.